Described below is a single TCR beta chain sequence and its context. The ends lost 2 bases at V and 0 bases at J; junction bases unmatched: 2. Per germline, CDR1 SGHRS and CDR2 YFSETQ. The CDR3 has 17 amino acids. The data were taken from a study of graft-versus-host responses after intestinal transplantation. Background on the study: Recipients received multivisceral, liver-intestinal, or isolated intestinal transplants.

TCRdb's table, derived via immunoSEQ multiplex PCR, lists solely in-frame clones and lacks some. The table shows tens of thousands of clones, with approximately 89% occurring only once. The sequence came from a human patient who received an intestinal transplant, so some T cells may come from the graft donor. The V and J genes are TRBV5-1 and TRBJ2-3; 14 bases are a match to TRBD2. The specimen comprised PBMCs, sampled approximately 65 days after intestinal transplantation. DNA for the CDR3: TGCGCCAGCAGCTTAGGACTAGCGGGGGGAAGCACAGATACGCAGTATTTT. Translating gives CASSLGLAGGSTDTQYF.